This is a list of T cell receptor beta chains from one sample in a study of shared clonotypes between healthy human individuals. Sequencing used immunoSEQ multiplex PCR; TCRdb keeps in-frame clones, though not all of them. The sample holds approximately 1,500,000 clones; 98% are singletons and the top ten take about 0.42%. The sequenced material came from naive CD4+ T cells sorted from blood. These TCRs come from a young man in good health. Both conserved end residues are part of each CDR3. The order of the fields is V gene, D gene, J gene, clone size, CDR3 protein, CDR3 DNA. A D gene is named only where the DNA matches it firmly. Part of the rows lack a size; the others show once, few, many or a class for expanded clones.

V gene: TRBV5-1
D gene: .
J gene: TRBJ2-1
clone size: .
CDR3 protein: CASSLDPYNEQFF
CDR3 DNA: TGCGCCAGCAGCTTGGATCCTTACAATGAGCAGTTCTTC

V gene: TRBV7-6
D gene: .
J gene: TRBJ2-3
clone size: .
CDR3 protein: CASSRSGTSTDTQYF
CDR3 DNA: TGTGCCAGCAGCCGATCCGGGACTAGCACAGATACGCAGTATTTT

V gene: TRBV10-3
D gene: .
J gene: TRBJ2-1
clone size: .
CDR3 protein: CAISESGSSYNEQFF
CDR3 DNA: TGTGCCATCAGTGAGTCAGGAAGCTCCTACAATGAGCAGTTCTTC

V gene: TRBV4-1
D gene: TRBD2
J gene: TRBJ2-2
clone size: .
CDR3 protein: CASSIAGGLFGELFF
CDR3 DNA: TGCGCCAGCAGTATAGCGGGAGGACTCTTCGGGGAGCTGTTTTTT

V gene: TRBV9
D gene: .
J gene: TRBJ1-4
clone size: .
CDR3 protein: CASSPSGVTNEKLFF
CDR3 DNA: TGTGCCAGCAGCCCGTCCGGGGTCACTAATGAAAAACTGTTTTTT

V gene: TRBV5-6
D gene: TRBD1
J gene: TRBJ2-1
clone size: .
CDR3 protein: CASSQLDRLPHNEQFF
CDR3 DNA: TGTGCCAGCAGCCAGCTGGACAGGCTGCCCCACAATGAGCAGTTCTTC

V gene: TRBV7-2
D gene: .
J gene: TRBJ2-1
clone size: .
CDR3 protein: CASSSGRLNEQFF
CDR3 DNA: TGTGCCAGCAGCTCCGGCCGTCTCAATGAGCAGTTCTTC

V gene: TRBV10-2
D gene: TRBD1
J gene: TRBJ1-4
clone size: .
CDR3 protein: CASSDRGRLEKLFF
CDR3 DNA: TGCGCCAGCAGTGACAGGGGGCGTCTTGAAAAACTGTTTTTT

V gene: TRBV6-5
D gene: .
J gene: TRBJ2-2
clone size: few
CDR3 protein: CASSYWSGELFF
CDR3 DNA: TGTGCCAGCAGTTATTGGTCCGGGGAGCTGTTTTTT

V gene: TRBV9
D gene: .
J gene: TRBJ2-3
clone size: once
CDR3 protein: CASSVIPADTQYF
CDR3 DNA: TGTGCCAGCAGCGTTATTCCGGCAGATACGCAGTATTTT

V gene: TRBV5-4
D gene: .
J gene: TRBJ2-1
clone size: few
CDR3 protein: CASSLAPDQSLF
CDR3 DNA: TGTGCCAGCAGCTTGGCCCCAGACCAATCACTCTTC

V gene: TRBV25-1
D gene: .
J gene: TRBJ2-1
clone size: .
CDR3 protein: CASSDTGPVDEQFF
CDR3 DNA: TGTGCCAGCAGTGATACCGGGCCTGTAGATGAGCAGTTCTTC

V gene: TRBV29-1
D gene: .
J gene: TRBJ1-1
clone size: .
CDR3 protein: CSVEWPTMSEAFF
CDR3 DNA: TGCAGCGTTGAATGGCCGACGATGTCTGAAGCTTTCTTT

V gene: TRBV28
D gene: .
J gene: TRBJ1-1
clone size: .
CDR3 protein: CASSLKRTVGF
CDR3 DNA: TGTGCCAGCAGTTTGAAGAGGACTGTGGGGTTT